This T cell receptor beta chain is from a study of cytomegalovirus exposure and HLA in healthy donors. The PCR made use of 60 Vbeta and 13 Jbeta primers. Using immunoSEQ multiplex PCR, the repertoire was profiled, and TCRdb retains in-frame clones only, with some absent. This table holds 160,000 or so clones, around 80% found once. Study-wide findings and caveats: A later examination showed that TCR association rates differed by HLA locus, with DRB1 most and HLA-C fewest. Previous analysis showed most TCR beta V segments were productive about 87% or about 30% of the time. Most CMV-associated TCR beta chains appeared HLA-restricted in a later analysis. Researchers reportedly found TCR beta sequences accurately predicted most subjects' HLA-A and HLA-B alleles.

This clone came up once. Its antigen is currently unknown. Sequencing used PBMCs. The TCR comes from a male donor in good health and CMV-seropositive.

The CDR3 region is CSAKGGLNEKLFF. The CDR3 DNA reads TGCAGCGCTAAGGGGGGGCTTAATGAAAAACTGTTTTTT. The gene calls are TRBV29-1 and TRBJ1-4, with D maybe TRBD1 (6 bases). CDR1 SQVTM and CDR2 ANQGSEA come from the germline V gene. Trimming took off 7 bases at V and 4 bases at J, with 13 bases between the two ends. The CDR3 is made up of 13 amino acids.